This passage covers 31 T cell receptor beta chains from one sample sequenced in a study of blood T cell repertoires in COVID-19. Produced via immunoSEQ multiplex PCR; TCRdb's table is partial and in-frame only. The profile shows 180,000 or so clones, roughly 86% of them singletons. Sequencing was performed on peripheral blood. The origin of the receptors is a young man with acute or convalescent COVID-19.

This rearrangement joins TRBV30 to TRBJ2-3; D perhaps matches TRBD1 (6 bases). V was shortened by 1 base and J by 3 bases, with 17 bases between the two germline ends. CDR1 and CDR2 (germline): GTSNPN, SVGIG (reference sequence). The CDR3 covers 16 residues. DNA of the CDR3: TGTGCCTGGAGTGGATACAGGGTTTTTTGGACAGATACGCAGTATTTT. Residues: CAWSGYRVFWTDTQYF.

This clone was found a few times. V and J are TRBV5-3 and TRBJ1-3, with a possible D match to TRBD1 (6 bases). TRBV5-3 is known as an ORF, though its function is uncertain. The CDR3 has 18 amino acids. Trimming shortened V by 3 bases and J by 0 bases, and 19 bases separated the two germline ends. The CDR3 nucleotides read TGTGCCAGAAGCTCGATGGACAGTTGTCTCTTCTCTGGAAACACCATATATTTT. Protein: CARSSMDSCLFSGNTIYF.

The rearrangement joins TRBV18 to TRBJ1-1; TRBD1 aligns across 8 bases. Germline values: CDR1 KGHSH, CDR2 LQKENI. With V trimmed by 2 bases and J by 2 bases, 4 bases remained unmatched. The CDR3 spans 15 residues. For the CDR3, the DNA is TGTGCCAGCTCACCATACGACAGGGGCAACACTGAAGCTTTCTTT. Its protein product is CASSPYDRGNTEAFF.

The chain carries TRBV3-1 (or the pseudogene TRBV3-2) and TRBJ2-1; 9 nucleotides agree with TRBD2. Per germline, CDR1 LGHDT and CDR2 YNNKEL (reference sequence). This CDR3 is 16 amino acids long. V dropped 0 bases and J dropped 5; count of bases not matched to a gene: 5. CDR3 region: CASSQDSSGGNNEQFF. In nucleotides, the CDR3 is TGTGCCAGCAGCCAAGATTCGAGCGGGGGGAACAATGAGCAGTTCTTC.

This chain connects TRBV29-1 to TRBJ1-1; 8 nucleotides align to TRBD1. J lost 1 base, V lost 5 bases, and 6 bases had no gene match. The CDR3 length is 14 residues. Germline V CDR1 and CDR2: SQVTM, ANQGSEA. Here the CDR3 reads CSVSRDRRNTEAFF. Written as DNA, the CDR3 is TGCAGCGTTAGCCGGGACAGGAGGAACACTGAAGCTTTCTTT.

The V and J genes are TRBV7-3 and TRBJ2-2; a possible D gene is TRBD1 (6 bases). The CDR3 is 15 amino acids. The germline V gene has CDR1 SGHTA and CDR2 FQGTGA. V dropped 5 bases and J dropped 6 bases, with 16 bases sitting between them. The CDR3 DNA is TGTGCCAGCAGCGCGTCCAGGGGATTGGCCGGGGAGCTGTTTTTT. This gives the protein CASSASRGLAGELFF.

A remark on this clone: Other nucleotide sequences in the sample specify the same CDR3. This sequence joins TRBV27 and TRBJ2-7; TRBD2 matches 8 bases. The V and J ends lost 4 bases and 1 base, in that order; junction bases with no gene match: 3. CDR3 length equals 14 residues. Per germline, CDR1 MNHEY and CDR2 SMNVEV (reference sequence). The CDR3 region is CASSSSGGSYEQYV. The CDR3 DNA follows: TGTGCCAGCAGTTCCTCGGGGGGGTCCTACGAGCAGTACGTC.

This clone has only a few counts. This chain uses TRBV27 with TRBJ1-4; perhaps TRBD1 as D (5 bases). The CDR3 spans 18 residues. Germline CDR1 is MNHEY and CDR2 is SMNVEV (reference sequence). V lost 6 bases to trimming and J lost 8 bases, with 28 bases between them. DNA for the CDR3: TGTGCCAGCAGCCAATATGGTGCCCCGTGGGAGGGGCGGGAAAAACTGTTTTTT. Its protein is CASSQYGAPWEGREKLFF.

The chain recombines TRBV5-1 with TRBJ2-1, with TRBD2 identical over 10 bases. The CDR3 has 16 amino acids. CDR1 and CDR2 from the germline V gene are SGHRS and YFSETQ. The V and J ends lost 4 bases and 4 bases, in that order; junction bases with no gene match: 8. The CDR3 DNA reads TGCGCCAGCAGCCAGCGGACTAGCGGATTTTACAATGAGCAGTTCTTC. It translates to CASSQRTSGFYNEQFF. Looking up the rest from reference TRBV5-1 and TRBJ2-1 gives the full variable domain: KAGVTQTPRYLIKTRGQQVTLSCSPISGHRSVSWYQQTPGQGLQFLFEYFSETQRNKGNFPGRFSGRQFSNSRSEMNVSTLELGDSALYLCASSQRTSGFYNEQFFGPGTRLTVL.

The V call is TRBV6-1, the J call TRBJ2-3; 14 bases match TRBD2. V was clipped by 1 base and J by 0 bases; unmatched bases: 6. CDR1 is MNHNS and CDR2 is SASEGT in the germline V gene. The CDR3 runs 19 residues. The CDR3 reads CASSEVGLAGGYSTDTQYF. The CDR3 DNA reads TGTGCCAGCAGTGAAGTAGGACTAGCGGGGGGTTACAGCACAGATACGCAGTATTTT.

The rearrangement links TRBV18 to TRBJ2-5, with D possibly TRBD1 on 6 matching bases. There are 20 residues in the CDR3. CDR1 and CDR2 from the germline V gene are KGHSH and LQKENI. V lost 0 bases and J 0 bases, leaving 23 bases between the germline ends. The CDR3 region has the DNA TGTGCCAGCTCACCACCTTACTCGGCCAGGGGAAGAGTGGACCAAGAGACCCAGTACTTC. Amino acids: CASSPPYSARGRVDQETQYF.

The CDR3 DNA sequence: TGTGCCAGCGAAGGGAGGGATGCCGGGGAGCTGTTTTTT. Protein: CASEGRDAGELFF. The chain links TRBV12-3 or TRBV12-4 to TRBJ2-2; 7 bases are shared with TRBD2. The ends lost 8 bases at V and 6 bases at J; junction bases unmatched: 6. The CDR3 totals 13 residues.

The chain couples TRBV2 to TRBJ1-4; maybe TRBD1 (6 bases). V gave up 0 bases and J gave up 7 bases, with 21 bases separating them. Germline CDR1 SNHLY, CDR2 FYNNEI. The length of the CDR3 is 18 residues. CDR3 protein: CASSEAAPIQGRTEKLFF. In DNA, the CDR3 is TGTGCCAGCAGTGAAGCGGCCCCCATACAGGGAAGAACTGAAAAACTGTTTTTT. The entire variable domain, with the rest obtained from reference TRBV2 and TRBJ1-4, is as follows: EPEVTQTPSHQVTQMGQEVILRCVPISNHLYFYWYRQILGQKVEFLVSFYNNEISEKSEIFDDQFSVERPDGSNFTLKIRSTKLEDSAMYFCASSEAAPIQGRTEKLFFGSGTQLSVL.

Sample share makes this clone medium-sized. This chain connects TRBV6-4 to TRBJ2-1; 8 nucleotides line up with TRBD1. This CDR3 contains 15 residues. The germline V gene encodes CDR1 MRHNA and CDR2 SNTAGT. J was trimmed by 6 bases and V by 7 bases; bases with no gene match: 11. Here the CDR3 DNA reads TGTGCCAGCACCGCGGGGACAGGTCCGTCCAATGAGCAGTTCTTC. Protein product: CASTAGTGPSNEQFF.

The genes are TRBV3-1 (or the pseudogene TRBV3-2) and TRBJ1-6; no clear D gene. V was pared by 3 bases and J by 3 bases, with 12 bases between. The CDR3 length is 16 residues. Germline lookup yields CDR1 LGHDT and CDR2 YNNKEL (reference sequence). The CDR3 loop reads CASSQGSGLYNSPLHF. CDR3 nucleotides: TGTGCCAGCAGCCAGGGGAGCGGTCTCTATAATTCACCCCTCCACTTT.

The V and J genes are TRBV2 and TRBJ2-1; 10 nucleotides match TRBD2. The CDR3 extends over 14 amino acids. Germline V lookup: CDR1 SNHLY, CDR2 FYNNEI. The J segment lost 4 bases and the V segment lost 5 bases, leaving 2 bases of the junction unmatched. As DNA, the CDR3 is TGTGCCAGCAGTTCAGCGGGAGGGTACAATGAGCAGTTCTTC. This gives the protein CASSSAGGYNEQFF.

The chain combines TRBV3-1 (or the pseudogene TRBV3-2) with TRBJ2-1; 9 nucleotides agree with TRBD1. The CDR3 spans 16 residues. Trimming cost V 1 base and J 7 bases; bases outside gene matches: 8. Germline V gene sequence: CDR1 LGHDT, CDR2 YNNKEL (reference sequence). The CDR3 spells CASSQGGQGRGNEQFF. DNA for the CDR3: TGTGCCAGCAGCCAAGGGGGACAGGGACGGGGAAATGAGCAGTTCTTC.

There are a few counts of this clone. The V call is TRBV7-8, the J call TRBJ1-2, with 11 bases fitting TRBD1. There are 15 residues in the CDR3. V was pared by 3 bases and J by 8 bases, with 8 bases of the junction left unmatched. The V gene's germline CDR1 is SGHVS and CDR2 FQNEAQ. CDR3 sequence reads: CASSFSGQGAGGYTF. For the CDR3, the DNA is TGTGCCAGCAGCTTCAGCGGACAGGGGGCCGGGGGCTACACCTTC.

The chain recombines TRBV6-5 with TRBJ1-2; no clear D. This CDR3 has 13 residues. The germline V and J ends were trimmed by 0 bases and 8 bases, with 10 bases remaining between them. CDR1 and CDR2 from the germline V gene are MNHEY and SVGAGI. The CDR3 nucleotides read TGTGCCAGCAGTTACTCCCCTGAACGGGGCTACACCTTC. It specifies CASSYSPERGYTF.

The chain couples TRBV4-1 to TRBJ2-3; D remains unclear. Trimming took off 4 bases at V and 3 bases at J, with 8 bases between the two ends. The CDR3 spans 13 residues. Per germline, CDR1 MGHRA and CDR2 YSYEKL. CDR3 sequence reads: CASSLSLTDTQYF. CDR3 sequence (DNA): TGCGCCAGCAGCCTTTCCCTGACAGATACGCAGTATTTT.

The rearrangement links TRBV25-1 to TRBJ2-1, with D hard to call. CDR1 MGHDK and CDR2 SYGVNS come from the germline V gene. V shed 1 base and J shed 6 bases, with 7 bases lying between them. This CDR3 is built from 13 residues. CDR3 nucleotide sequence: TGTGCCAGCAGTGAATCAGTTTCCAATGAGCAGTTCTTC. Residues: CASSESVSNEQFF.

A single count supports this clone. The chain uses TRBV25-1 and TRBJ2-2; TRBD1 aligns across 7 bases. The germline CDR1 and CDR2 sequences are MGHDK and SYGVNS. V lost 9 bases to trimming and J lost 0 bases; unmatched junction nucleotides: 7. This CDR3 has 15 residues. The CDR3 loop is CASRTGVSNTGELFF. CDR3 nucleotide sequence: TGTGCCAGTAGAACAGGGGTATCGAACACCGGGGAGCTGTTTTTT.

The chain links TRBV9 to TRBJ1-6; 8 bases are shared with TRBD1. CDR1 and CDR2 from the germline V gene are SGDLS and YYNGEE. Trimming removed 5 bases from V and 5 bases from J; junction bases left unmatched: 6. This CDR3 has 15 amino acids. Written as DNA, the CDR3 is TGTGCCAGCAGGACAGGGGCGTCGAATAATTCACCCCTCCACTTT. This translates into CASRTGASNNSPLHF. Combining the CDR3 with reference TRBV9 and TRBJ1-6 gives the whole variable domain DSGVTQTPKHLITATGQRVTLRCSPRSGDLSVYWYQQSLDQGLQFLIQYYNGEERAKGNILERFSAQQFPDLHSELNLSSLELGDSALYFCASRTGASNNSPLHFGNGTRLTVT.

The V call is TRBV7-2, the J call TRBJ1-6; D is perhaps TRBD1 (5 bases). Germline lookup yields CDR1 SGHTA and CDR2 FQGNSA. The CDR3 loop spans 14 amino acids. Trimming took off 3 bases at V and 10 bases at J, with 13 bases between the two ends. CDR3 amino acids: CASSLDNRRSPLHF. The CDR3 DNA follows: TGTGCCAGCAGCTTGGATAACAGGAGATCACCCCTCCACTTT.

This clone has just a few counts. Other nucleotide sequences in the sample specify the same CDR3. The J gene is TRBJ1-2, the V gene TRBV3-1 (or the pseudogene TRBV3-2); D gene uncertain. Germline-derived CDR1 and CDR2 are LGHDT and YNNKEL (reference sequence). The CDR3 runs 12 residues. Trimming took 0 bases from V and 4 from J, leaving 3 bases between them. The CDR3 coding sequence is TGTGCCAGCAGCCAAGACCGCTATGGCTACACCTTC. It encodes CASSQDRYGYTF.

This clone was counted only a few times. The chain joins TRBV4-1 to TRBJ1-3, with TRBD1 matching over 9 bases. CDR1 MGHRA and CDR2 YSYEKL come from the germline V gene. The CDR3 length is 16 residues. Trimming removed 0 bases from V and 4 bases from J; junction bases left unmatched: 4. CDR3 nucleotide sequence: TGCGCCAGCAGCCAAGAATCGACAGGGGGAGGAAACACCATATATTTT. It is translated as CASSQESTGGGNTIYF.

The chain couples TRBV2 to TRBJ2-3; tentative D call: TRBD1 (5 bases). V gave up 6 bases and J gave up 1 base, with 17 bases separating them. The CDR3 has 16 residues. Germline assignment: CDR1 SNHLY and CDR2 FYNNEI. CDR3 loop: CASSPPSGPRTDTQYF. The CDR3 DNA follows: TGTGCCAGCAGCCCGCCGTCAGGGCCCCGCACAGATACGCAGTATTTT.

V gene TRBV5-4 combines with J gene TRBJ2-5, with 9 bases that match TRBD2. J lost 1 base, V lost 0 bases, and 7 bases had no gene match. From germline, CDR1 is SGHNT and CDR2 YYREEE (reference sequence). This CDR3 comprises 17 residues. DNA of the CDR3: TGTGCCAGCAGCTTGGGGCTAGCGGGGATCGGCCAAGAGACCCAGTACTTC. Protein sequence: CASSLGLAGIGQETQYF.

The J gene is TRBJ1-2, the V gene TRBV24-1; a possible D gene is TRBD1 (6 bases). CDR1 is KGHDR and CDR2 is SFDVKD in the germline V gene. The length of the CDR3 is 14 residues. With 2 bases removed from V and 4 bases from J, the gap between germline ends came to 10 bases. The chain's CDR3 is CATSDSDSSYGYTF. The CDR3 coding sequence is TGTGCCACCAGTGATTCGGACAGCAGCTATGGCTACACCTTC.

As DNA, the CDR3 is TGTGCCATCAGTACTACCGGACAGGGGAACAATGAGCAGTTCTTC. It yields the protein CAISTTGQGNNEQFF. The V gene is TRBV10-3, the J gene TRBJ2-1; 9 bases line up with TRBD1. Germline assignment: CDR1 ENHRY and CDR2 SYGVKD. This CDR3 contains 15 residues. Losses at the gene ends were 5 bases for V and 5 bases for J; bases not matched to a gene: 7.

J is TRBJ2-6 and V is TRBV7-2; D call uncertain. Trimming pared 1 base from V and 0 bases from J, leaving 7 bases between. The CDR3 length is 16 residues. Germline CDR1 is SGHTA and CDR2 is FQGNSA. CDR3 bases: TGTGCCAGCAGCTTAGTGGTGAGCTCTGGGGCCAACGTCCTGACTTTC. Translated: CASSLVVSSGANVLTF.